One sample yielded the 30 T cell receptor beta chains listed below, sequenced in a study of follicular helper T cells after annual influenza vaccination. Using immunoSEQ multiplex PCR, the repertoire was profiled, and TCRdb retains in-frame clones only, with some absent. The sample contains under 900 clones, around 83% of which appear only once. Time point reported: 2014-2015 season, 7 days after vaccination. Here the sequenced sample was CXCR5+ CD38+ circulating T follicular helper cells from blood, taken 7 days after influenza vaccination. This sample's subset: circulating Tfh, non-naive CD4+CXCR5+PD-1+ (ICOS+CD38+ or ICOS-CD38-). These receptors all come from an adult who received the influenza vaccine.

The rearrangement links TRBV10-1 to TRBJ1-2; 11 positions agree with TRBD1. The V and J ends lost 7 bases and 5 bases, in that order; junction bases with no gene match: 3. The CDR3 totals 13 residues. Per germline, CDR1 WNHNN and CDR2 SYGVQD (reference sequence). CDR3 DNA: TGCGCCAGCAATTGGGACAGGGGGTATGGCTACACCTTC. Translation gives CASNWDRGYGYTF.

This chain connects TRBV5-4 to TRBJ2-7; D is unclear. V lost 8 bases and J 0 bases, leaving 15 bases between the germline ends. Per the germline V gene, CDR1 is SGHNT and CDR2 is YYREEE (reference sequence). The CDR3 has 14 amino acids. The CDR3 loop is CASKPNQSSYEQYF. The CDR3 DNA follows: TGTGCCAGTAAACCCAACCAAAGCTCCTACGAGCAGTACTTC.

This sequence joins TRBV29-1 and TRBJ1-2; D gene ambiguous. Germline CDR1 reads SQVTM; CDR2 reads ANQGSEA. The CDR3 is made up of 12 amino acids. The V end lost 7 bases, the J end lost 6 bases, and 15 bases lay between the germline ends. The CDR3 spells CSDHDPKDGYTF. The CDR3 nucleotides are TGCAGCGATCACGACCCTAAGGATGGCTACACCTTC.

CDR3 nucleotide sequence: TGTGCCACCAGCAGGGGACCCCTGACCCAGTACTTC. As protein: CATSRGPLTQYF. This rearrangement joins TRBV15 to TRBJ2-5; the D call may be TRBD1 or TRBD2 (5 bases each). CDR1 LNHNV and CDR2 YYDKDF come from the germline V gene (reference sequence). V was cut by 3 bases and J by 7 bases, with 9 bases left in between. CDR3 length: 12 residues.

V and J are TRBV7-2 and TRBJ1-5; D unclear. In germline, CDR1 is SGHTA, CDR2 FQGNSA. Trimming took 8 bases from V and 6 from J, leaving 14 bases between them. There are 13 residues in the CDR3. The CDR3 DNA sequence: TGTGCCAGCCAGGACCGTGCCCGTCAGCCCCAGCATTTT. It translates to CASQDRARQPQHF.

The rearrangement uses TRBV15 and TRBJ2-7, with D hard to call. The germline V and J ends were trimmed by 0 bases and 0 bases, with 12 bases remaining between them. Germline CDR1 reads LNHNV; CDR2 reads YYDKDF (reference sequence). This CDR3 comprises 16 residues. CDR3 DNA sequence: TGTGCCACCAGCAGAGATTGGGCGGATAGCTCCTACGAGCAGTACTTC. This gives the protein CATSRDWADSSYEQYF.

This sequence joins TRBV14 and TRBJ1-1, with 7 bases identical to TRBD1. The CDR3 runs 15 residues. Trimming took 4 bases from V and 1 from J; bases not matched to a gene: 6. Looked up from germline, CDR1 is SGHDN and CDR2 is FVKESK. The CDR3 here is CASSRLTGSNTEAFF. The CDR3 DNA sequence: TGTGCCAGCAGCCGCCTGACAGGGTCGAACACTGAAGCTTTCTTT. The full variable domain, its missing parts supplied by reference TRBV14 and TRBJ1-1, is EAGVTQFPSHSVIEKGQTVTLRCDPISGHDNLYWYRRVMGKEIKFLLHFVKESKQDESGMPNNRFLAERTGGTYSTLKVQPAELEDSGVYFCASSRLTGSNTEAFFGQGTRLTVV.

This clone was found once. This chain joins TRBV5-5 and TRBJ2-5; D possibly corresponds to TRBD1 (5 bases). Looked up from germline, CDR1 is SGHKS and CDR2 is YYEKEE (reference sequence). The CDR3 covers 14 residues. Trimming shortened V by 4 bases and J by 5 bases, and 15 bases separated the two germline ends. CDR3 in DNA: TGTGCCAGCAGCAGAAACTCAGGGATTGAGACCCAGTACTTC. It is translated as CASSRNSGIETQYF. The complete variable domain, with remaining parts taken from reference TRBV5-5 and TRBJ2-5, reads DAGVTQSPTHLIKTRGQQVTLRCSPISGHKSVSWYQQVLGQGPQFIFQYYEKEERGRGNFPDRFSARQFPNYSSELNVNALLLGDSALYLCASSRNSGIETQYFGPGTRLLVL.

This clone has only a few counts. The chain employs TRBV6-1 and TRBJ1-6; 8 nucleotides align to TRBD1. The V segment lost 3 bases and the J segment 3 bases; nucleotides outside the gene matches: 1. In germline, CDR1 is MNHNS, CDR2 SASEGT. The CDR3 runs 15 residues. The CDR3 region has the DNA TGTGCCAGCAGTGACGGGACAGGCTATAATTCACCCCTCCACTTT. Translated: CASSDGTGYNSPLHF.

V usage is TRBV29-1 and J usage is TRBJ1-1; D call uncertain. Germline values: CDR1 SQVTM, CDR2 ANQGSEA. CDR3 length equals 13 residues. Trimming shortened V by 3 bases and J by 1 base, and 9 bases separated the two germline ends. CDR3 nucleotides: TGCAGCGTTGATGTAGGAAAGAACACTGAAGCTTTCTTT. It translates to CSVDVGKNTEAFF.

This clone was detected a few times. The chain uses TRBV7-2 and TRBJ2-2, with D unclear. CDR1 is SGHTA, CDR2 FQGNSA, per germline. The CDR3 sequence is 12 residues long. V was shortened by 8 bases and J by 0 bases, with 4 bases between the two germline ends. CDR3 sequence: CASGANTGELFF. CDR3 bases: TGTGCCAGCGGGGCGAACACCGGGGAGCTGTTTTTT.

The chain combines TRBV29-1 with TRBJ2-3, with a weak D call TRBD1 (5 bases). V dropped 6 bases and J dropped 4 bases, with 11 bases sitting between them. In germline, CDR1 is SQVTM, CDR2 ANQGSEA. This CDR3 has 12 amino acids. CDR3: CSVGHSADTQYF. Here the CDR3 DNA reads TGCAGCGTCGGACACAGCGCAGATACGCAGTATTTT.

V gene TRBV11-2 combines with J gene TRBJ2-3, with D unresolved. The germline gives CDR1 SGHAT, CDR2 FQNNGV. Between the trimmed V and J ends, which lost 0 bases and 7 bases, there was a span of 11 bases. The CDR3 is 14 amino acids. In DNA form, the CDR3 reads TGTGCCAGCAGCTTAGATTCAGTGCTAAATACGCAGTATTTT. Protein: CASSLDSVLNTQYF.

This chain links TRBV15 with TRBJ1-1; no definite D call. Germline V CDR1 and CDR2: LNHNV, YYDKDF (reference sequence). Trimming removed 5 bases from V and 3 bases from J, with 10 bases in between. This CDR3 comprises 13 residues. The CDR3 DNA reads TGTGCCACCAGCGAAGCCCTGGACACTGAAGCTTTCTTT. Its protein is CATSEALDTEAFF.

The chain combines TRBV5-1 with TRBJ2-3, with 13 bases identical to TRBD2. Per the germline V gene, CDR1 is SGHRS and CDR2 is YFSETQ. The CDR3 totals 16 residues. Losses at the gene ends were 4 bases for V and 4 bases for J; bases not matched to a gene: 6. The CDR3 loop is CASSPPGTSGADTQYF. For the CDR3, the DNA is TGCGCCAGCAGCCCGCCCGGGACTAGCGGGGCAGATACGCAGTATTTT.

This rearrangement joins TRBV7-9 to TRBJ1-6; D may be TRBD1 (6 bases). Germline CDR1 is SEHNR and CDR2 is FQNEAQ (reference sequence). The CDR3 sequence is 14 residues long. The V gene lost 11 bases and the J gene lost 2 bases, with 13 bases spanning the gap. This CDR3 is CAGSQGAYNSPLHF. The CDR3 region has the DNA TGTGCCGGGTCACAGGGTGCCTATAATTCACCCCTCCACTTT.

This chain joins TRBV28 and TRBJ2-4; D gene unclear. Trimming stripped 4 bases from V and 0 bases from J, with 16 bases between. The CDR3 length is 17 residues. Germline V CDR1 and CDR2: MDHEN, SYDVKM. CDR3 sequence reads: CASSSRSLNIAKNIQYF. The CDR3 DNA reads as TGTGCCAGCAGTTCCCGGTCGCTCAACATAGCCAAAAACATTCAGTACTTC.

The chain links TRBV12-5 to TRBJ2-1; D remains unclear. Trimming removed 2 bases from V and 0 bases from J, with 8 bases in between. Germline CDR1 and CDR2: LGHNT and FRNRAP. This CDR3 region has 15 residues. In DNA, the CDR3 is TGTGCTAGTGGTTTGATATCAAGCTCCTACAATGAGCAGTTCTTC. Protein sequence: CASGLISSSYNEQFF.

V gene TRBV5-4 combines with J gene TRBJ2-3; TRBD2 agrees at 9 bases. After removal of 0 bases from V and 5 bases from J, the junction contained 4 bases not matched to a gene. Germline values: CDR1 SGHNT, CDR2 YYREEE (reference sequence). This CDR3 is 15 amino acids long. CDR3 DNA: TGTGCCAGCAGCTTGGGCGGGGGGGCATTAGATACGCAGTATTTT. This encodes CASSLGGGALDTQYF.

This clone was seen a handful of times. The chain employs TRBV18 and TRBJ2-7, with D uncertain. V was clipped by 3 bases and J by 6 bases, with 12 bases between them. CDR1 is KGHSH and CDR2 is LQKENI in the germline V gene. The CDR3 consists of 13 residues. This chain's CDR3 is CASSPNTGREQYF. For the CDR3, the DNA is TGTGCCAGCTCACCCAACACTGGTCGCGAGCAGTACTTC.

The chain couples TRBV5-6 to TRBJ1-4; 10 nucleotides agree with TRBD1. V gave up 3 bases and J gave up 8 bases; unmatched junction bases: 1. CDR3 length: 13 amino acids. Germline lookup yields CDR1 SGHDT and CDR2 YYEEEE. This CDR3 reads CASSWGQGEKLFF. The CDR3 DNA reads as TGTGCCAGCAGCTGGGGACAGGGGGAAAAACTGTTTTTT.

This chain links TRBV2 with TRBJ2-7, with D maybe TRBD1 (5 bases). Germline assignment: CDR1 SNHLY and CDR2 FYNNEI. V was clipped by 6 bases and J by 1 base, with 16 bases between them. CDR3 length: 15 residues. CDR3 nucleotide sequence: TGTGCCAGCAGCGGCAGCAGGGAAAATTCCTACGAGCAGTACTTC. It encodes CASSGSRENSYEQYF.

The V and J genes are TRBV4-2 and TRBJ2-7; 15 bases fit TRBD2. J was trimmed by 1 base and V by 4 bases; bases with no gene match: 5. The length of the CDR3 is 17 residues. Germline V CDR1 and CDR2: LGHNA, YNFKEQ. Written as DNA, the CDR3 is TGTGCCAGCAGCCGGGGACTAGCGGGGGGTAATTCCTACGAGCAGTACTTC. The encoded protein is CASSRGLAGGNSYEQYF.

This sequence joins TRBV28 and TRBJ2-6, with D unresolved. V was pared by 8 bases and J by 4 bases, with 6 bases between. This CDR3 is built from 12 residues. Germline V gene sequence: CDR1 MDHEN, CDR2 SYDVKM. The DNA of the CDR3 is TGTGCCAGCCTTGACGGGGCCAACGTCCTGACTTTC. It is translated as CASLDGANVLTF.

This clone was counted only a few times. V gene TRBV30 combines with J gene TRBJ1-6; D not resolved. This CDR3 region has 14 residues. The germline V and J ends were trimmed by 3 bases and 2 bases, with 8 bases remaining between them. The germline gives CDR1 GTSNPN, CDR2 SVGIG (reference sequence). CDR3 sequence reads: CAWSGRPYNSPLHF. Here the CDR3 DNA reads TGTGCCTGGAGCGGGCGGCCCTATAATTCACCCCTCCACTTT.

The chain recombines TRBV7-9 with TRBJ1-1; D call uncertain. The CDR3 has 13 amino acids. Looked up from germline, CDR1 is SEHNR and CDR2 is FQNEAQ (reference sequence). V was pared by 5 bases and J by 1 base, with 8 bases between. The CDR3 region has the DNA TGTGCCAGCAGCATCAGTGGGAACACTGAAGCTTTCTTT. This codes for CASSISGNTEAFF.

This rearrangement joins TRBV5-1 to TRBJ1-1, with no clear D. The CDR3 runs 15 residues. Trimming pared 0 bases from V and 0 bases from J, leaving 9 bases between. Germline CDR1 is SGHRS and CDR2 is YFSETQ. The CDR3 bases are TGCGCCAGCAGCTTGGACATAAACATGAACACTGAAGCTTTCTTT. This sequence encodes CASSLDINMNTEAFF.

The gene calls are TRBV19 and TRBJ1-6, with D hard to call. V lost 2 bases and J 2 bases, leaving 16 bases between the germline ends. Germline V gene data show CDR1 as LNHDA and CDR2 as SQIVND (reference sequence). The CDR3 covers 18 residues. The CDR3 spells CASSIKLVGGTYNSPLHF. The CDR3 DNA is TGTGCCAGTAGTATAAAATTGGTCGGCGGGACCTATAATTCACCCCTCCACTTT.

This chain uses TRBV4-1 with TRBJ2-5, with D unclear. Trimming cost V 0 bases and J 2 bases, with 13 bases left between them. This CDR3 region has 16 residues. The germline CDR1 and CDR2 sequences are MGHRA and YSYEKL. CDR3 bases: TGCGCCAGCAGCCAAGATACGTTCGGGCTTCAAGAGACCCAGTACTTC. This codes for CASSQDTFGLQETQYF.

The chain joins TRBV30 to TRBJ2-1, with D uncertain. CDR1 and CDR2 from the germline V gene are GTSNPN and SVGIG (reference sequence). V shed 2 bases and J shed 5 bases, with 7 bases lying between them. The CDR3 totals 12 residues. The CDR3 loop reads CAWSLTDNEQFF. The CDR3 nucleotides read TGTGCCTGGAGTCTGACCGACAATGAGCAGTTCTTC.